This T cell receptor (beta chain) comes out of a study of blood T cells in healthy people across ages. Study overall: Every two T cells gave about one barcoded beta molecule via template switching. Study observations and caveats: Unsorted PBMCs ruled out conclusive naive versus antigen-experienced comparison.

Next came a second PCR, run for about 7 to 12 cycles, which used a sample-barcoded 5' primer along with a J-beta primer mix. TCRdb used MiXCR to reprocess the 5' RACE reads, holding one entry per CDR3 protein. This table holds about 780,000 distinct CDR3 sequences, approximately 24% found once. The CDR3 runs to 15 residues. Germline CDR1 is SGHRS and CDR2 is YFSETQ. Trimming took 5 bases from V and 4 from J, leaving 18 bases between them. Turning to this clonotype: Its antigen remains unknown.

These same records also appear under a second study, on T cells of mothers and their children. That investigation notes: Sample barcodes and 2-4 random nucleotides came from the second PCR's M1S primer.

The receptor was isolated from a boy between 10 and 17 years old in good health. The chain is built from TRBV5-1 and TRBJ1-2; D gene unclear. The sample taken for sequencing was blood. Here the CDR3 DNA reads TGCGCCAGCAGAGACGGGCTTTCTGCTAGCTATGGCTACACCTTC. Translating gives CASRDGLSASYGYTF.